What follows is one T cell receptor (beta chain) and its context. As yet, its antigen is unknown. PCR primers comprised 60 Vbeta and 13 Jbeta primers. TCRdb keeps only in-frame clones here, not all; method: immunoSEQ multiplex PCR. The sample includes some 120,000 clones, roughly 87% seen only once; the top ten take more than 1.4%. The sample comes from a study of cytomegalovirus exposure and HLA in healthy donors. Study at large: Around four fifths of 350 to 400 genotyped donors fell in the Caucasian-associated ancestry cluster.

The CDR3 is 14 amino acids. Trimming at V came to 6 bases and at J to 7 bases, leaving 6 bases not matched to a gene. Germline CDR1 MNHNY, CDR2 SVGAGI (reference sequence). Study-wide results and limits: Within an earlier analysis, most TCR beta V segments proved productive either about 90% or about 30% of the time. Altogether, 170 or so TCR beta chains were recorded as cytomegalovirus-associated. Because they were indistinguishable, some V segments, including TRBV6-2 and TRBV6-3, were excluded.

The TCR originated in a woman between 18 and 29 years old in good health and CMV-seronegative. The chain couples TRBV6-6 to TRBJ2-7, with 13 positions matching TRBD2. Sequences were obtained from PBMCs. This chain's CDR3 is CASRGLAGPLEQYF. The DNA for the CDR3 is TGTGCCAGCAGGGGACTAGCGGGGCCCTTGGAGCAGTACTTC.